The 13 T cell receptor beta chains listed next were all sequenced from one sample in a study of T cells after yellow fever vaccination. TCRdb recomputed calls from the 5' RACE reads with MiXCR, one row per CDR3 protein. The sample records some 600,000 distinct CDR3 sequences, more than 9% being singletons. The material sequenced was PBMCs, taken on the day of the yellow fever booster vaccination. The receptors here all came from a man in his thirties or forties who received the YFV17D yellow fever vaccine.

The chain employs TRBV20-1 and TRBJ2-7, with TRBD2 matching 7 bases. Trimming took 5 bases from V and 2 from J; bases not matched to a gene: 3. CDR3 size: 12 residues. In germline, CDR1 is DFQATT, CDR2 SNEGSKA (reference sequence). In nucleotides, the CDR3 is TGCAGTGCTTTGGGGGGGGCCTACGAGCAGTACTTC. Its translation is CSALGGAYEQYF.

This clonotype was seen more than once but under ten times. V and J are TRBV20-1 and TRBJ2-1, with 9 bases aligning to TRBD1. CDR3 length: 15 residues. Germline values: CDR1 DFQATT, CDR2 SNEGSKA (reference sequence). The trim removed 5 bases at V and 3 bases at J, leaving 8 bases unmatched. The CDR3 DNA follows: TGCAGTGCTCCCGGGACAGGGAGAAACTACAATGAGCAGTTCTTC. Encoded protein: CSAPGTGRNYNEQFF.

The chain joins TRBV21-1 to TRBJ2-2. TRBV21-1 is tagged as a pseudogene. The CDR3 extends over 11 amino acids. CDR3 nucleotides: TGTGCCAGAAGCCCCACCGGGGAGCTGTTTTTT. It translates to CARSPTGELFF.

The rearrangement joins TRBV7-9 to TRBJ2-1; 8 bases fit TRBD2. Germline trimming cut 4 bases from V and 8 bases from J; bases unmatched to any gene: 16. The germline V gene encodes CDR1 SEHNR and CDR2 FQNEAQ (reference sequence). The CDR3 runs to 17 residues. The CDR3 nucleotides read TGTGCCAGCAGCTCCCGCTCTAGCGGGCCCGATTGGGATGAGCAGTTCTTC. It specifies CASSSRSSGPDWDEQFF.

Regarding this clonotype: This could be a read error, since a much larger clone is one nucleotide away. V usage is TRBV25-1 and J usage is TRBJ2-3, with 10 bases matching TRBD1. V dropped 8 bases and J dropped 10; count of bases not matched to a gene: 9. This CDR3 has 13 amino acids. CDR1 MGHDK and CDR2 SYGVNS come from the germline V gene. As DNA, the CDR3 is TGTGCCAGCGGCTCCCGGGACAGGGGACCGCAGTATTTT. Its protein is CASGSRDRGPQYF.

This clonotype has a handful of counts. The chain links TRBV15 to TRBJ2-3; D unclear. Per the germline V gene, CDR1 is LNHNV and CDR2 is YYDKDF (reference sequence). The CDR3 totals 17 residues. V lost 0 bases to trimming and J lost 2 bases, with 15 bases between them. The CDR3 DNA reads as TGTGCCACCAGCAGAGATCGAAAAGAGCCCGACACAGATACGCAGTATTTT. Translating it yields CATSRDRKEPDTDTQYF.

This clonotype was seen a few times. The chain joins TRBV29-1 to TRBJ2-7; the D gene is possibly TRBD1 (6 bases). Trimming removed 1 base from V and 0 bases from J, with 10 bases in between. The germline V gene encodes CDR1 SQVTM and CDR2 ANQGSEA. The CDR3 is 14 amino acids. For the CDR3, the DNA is TGCAGCGTTGAAGGGACAGCGAGCTCCTACGAGCAGTACTTC. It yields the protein CSVEGTASSYEQYF.

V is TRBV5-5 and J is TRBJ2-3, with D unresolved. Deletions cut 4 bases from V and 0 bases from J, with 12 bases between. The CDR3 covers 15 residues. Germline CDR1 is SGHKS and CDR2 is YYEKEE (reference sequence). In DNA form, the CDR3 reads TGTGCCAGCAGCCCCGGTTCTTTGAGCACAGATACGCAGTATTTT. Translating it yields CASSPGSLSTDTQYF. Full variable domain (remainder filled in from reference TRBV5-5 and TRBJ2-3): DAGVTQSPTHLIKTRGQQVTLRCSPISGHKSVSWYQQVLGQGPQFIFQYYEKEERGRGNFPDRFSARQFPNYSSELNVNALLLGDSALYLCASSPGSLSTDTQYFGPGTRLTVL.

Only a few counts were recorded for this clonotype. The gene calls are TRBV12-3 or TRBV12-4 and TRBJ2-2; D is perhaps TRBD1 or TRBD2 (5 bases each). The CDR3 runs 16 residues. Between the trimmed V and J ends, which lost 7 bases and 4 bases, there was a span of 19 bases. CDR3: CASITREGAGTGELFF. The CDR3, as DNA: TGTGCCAGCATTACCCGGGAAGGGGCCGGCACCGGGGAGCTGTTTTTT.

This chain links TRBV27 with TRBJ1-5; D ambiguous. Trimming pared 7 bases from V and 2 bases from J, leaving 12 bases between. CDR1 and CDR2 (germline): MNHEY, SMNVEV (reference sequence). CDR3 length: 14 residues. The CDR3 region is CASNLERGNQPQHF. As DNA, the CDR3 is TGTGCCAGCAACCTCGAGAGGGGCAATCAGCCCCAGCATTTT.

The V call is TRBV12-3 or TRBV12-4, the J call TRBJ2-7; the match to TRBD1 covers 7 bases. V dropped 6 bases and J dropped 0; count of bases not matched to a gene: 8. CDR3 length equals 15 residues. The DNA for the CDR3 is TGTGCCAGCAGCCGCCGACAGGGAACCTCCTACGAGCAGTACTTC. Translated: CASSRRQGTSYEQYF.

CDR3 region: CASSTSELDIQYF. Written as DNA, the CDR3 is TGCGCCAGCAGCACCAGTGAGTTAGACATTCAGTACTTC. The chain has TRBV4-3 and TRBJ2-4; the D is unclear. Germline V gene data show CDR1 as LGHNA and CDR2 as YSLEER. V shed 5 bases and J shed 8 bases, with 13 bases lying between them. The CDR3 is 13 amino acids.

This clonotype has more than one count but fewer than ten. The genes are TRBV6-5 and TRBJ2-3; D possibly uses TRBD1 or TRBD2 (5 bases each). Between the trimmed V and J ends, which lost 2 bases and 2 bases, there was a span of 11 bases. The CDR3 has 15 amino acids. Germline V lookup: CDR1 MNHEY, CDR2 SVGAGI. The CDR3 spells CASSYRDALTDTQYF. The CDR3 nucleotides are TGTGCCAGCAGTTACAGGGACGCCCTCACAGATACGCAGTATTTT.